The entry below describes one T cell receptor beta chain. As yet, its antigen is unknown. Germline V gene data show CDR1 as LNHNV and CDR2 as YYDKDF (reference sequence). This CDR3 has 19 residues. Deletions cut 0 bases from V and 2 bases from J, with 20 bases between. According to the study, genomic DNA was the template for TCR beta VDJ and CDR3 profiling. TCRdb independently ran MiXCR on the reads; one entry per CDR3 protein. Counted here are some 170,000 distinct CDR3 sequences, 45% to 55% occurring once; the ten biggest clones make up more than 1%. The data are from a study of CD8+CD57+ T cells in acquired aplastic anemia. The study, taken as a whole, reports: Controls and patients did not differ significantly in CD8+ Simpson's diversity.

By flow cytometry, patients selected for sequencing had shown an expansion of CD8+CD57+ cells. Blood came from patients not yet given any therapy. This chain links TRBV15 with TRBJ1-5, with D maybe TRBD1 (6 bases). Sequencing was carried out using sorted CD4+, CD8+, or CD8+CD57+ T cells (not recorded which) from PBMCs. This sequence was found in a human donor with aplastic anemia. The CDR3 here is CATSRDHRVGGYGNQPQHF. CDR3 in DNA: TGTGCCACCAGCAGAGACCACAGGGTCGGAGGGTATGGCAATCAGCCCCAGCATTTT.